Listed below are T cell receptor beta chains from one sample, sequenced in a study of sequential checkpoint blockade in melanoma. This table comes from immunoSEQ multiplex PCR, and its TCRdb copy is limited to in-frame clones, with some not included. The sample lists roughly 16,000 clones, approximately 70% occurring once. The sample here was CD8+ T cells sorted from blood (inferred from file names), taken from a patient given nivolumab and ipilimumab in sequence. The origin of the receptors is a human donor with melanoma. Each CDR3 is given with its conserved first and last residue. D genes are given only for firm matches. A row's size may be missing; if present it is once, few, many or a size class.

J,size,length,D,V,DNA,CDR3
TRBJ2-7,.,16,TRBD1,TRBV2,TGTGCCAGCCCCGCGTTAGAGGGACAGGGATCCTACGAGCAGTACTTC,CASPALEGQGSYEQYF
TRBJ1-5,.,15,TRBD1,TRBV13,TGTGCCAGCAGCAAAAGGACAGGGGGCAATCAGCCCCAGCATTTT,CASSKRTGGNQPQHF
TRBJ2-7,.,14,TRBD1,TRBV4-2,TGTGCCAGCAGCCCCCGGGACAGGGACTACGAGCAGTACTTC,CASSPRDRDYEQYF
TRBJ1-1,once,13,.,TRBV25-1,TGTGCCAGCAGTACAAGGGACTTGAGGGAAGCTTTCTTT,CASSTRDLREAFF
TRBJ2-2,.,15,.,TRBV10-3,TGTGCCATCAGTGGCGGCGGGACTGACACCGGGGAGCTGTTTTTT,CAISGGGTDTGELFF
TRBJ2-5,once,16,TRBD2,TRBV6-6,TGTGCCAGCATCAAAAGACTAGCGGGAGTCGGAGAGACCCAGTACTTC,CASIKRLAGVGETQYF
TRBJ2-7,.,14,TRBD1,TRBV15,TGTGCCACCAGCGGACAGGGGGTGACCTACGAGCAGTACTTC,CATSGQGVTYEQYF
TRBJ2-7,few,15,.,TRBV29-1,TGCAGCGTAACGGGACACTCGAGAGAGGCCTACGAGCAGTACTTC,CSVTGHSREAYEQYF
TRBJ1-1,.,14,.,TRBV2,TGTGCCATCCTCATGACAGACATGAACACTGAAGCTTTCTTT,CAILMTDMNTEAFF
TRBJ2-7,.,14,TRBD1,TRBV7-9,TGTGCCAGCAGCTTAACGGACAGGGTCTACGAGCAGTACTTC,CASSLTDRVYEQYF
TRBJ2-7,.,12,.,TRBV6-5,TGTGCCAGCGGAGCGGGCAACTACGAGCAGTACTTC,CASGAGNYEQYF
TRBJ2-7,.,12,.,TRBV5-1,TGCGCCAGCAGCTTGACGAGGTACGAGCAGTACTTC,CASSLTRYEQYF
TRBJ1-1,.,15,.,TRBV5-1,TGCGCCAGCAGCCTACGTAGAGACAAAAACACTGAAGCTTTCTTT,CASSLRRDKNTEAFF
TRBJ1-5,.,12,TRBD1,TRBV27,TGTGCCAGCGGGACAGGGGCTCAGCCCCAGCATTTT,CASGTGAQPQHF
TRBJ2-7,.,13,.,TRBV5-1,TGCGCCAGCAGCGCACCGGGGTCGGGGGAGCAGTACTTC,CASSAPGSGEQYF
TRBJ2-1,.,16,TRBD2,TRBV11-2,TGTGCCAGCACCCAGGCGGGGCGGGAGGTATTTGGGGAGCAGTTCTTC,CASTQAGREVFGEQFF
TRBJ1-3,few,16,.,TRBV4-1,TGTGCCAGCAGCCAAAAGAGGAGAAGGCCTGGAAACACCATATATTTT,CASSQKRRRPGNTIYF
TRBJ2-1,.,13,.,TRBV7-9,TGTGCCAGCAGCCTTGCGGGGGCTGATGAGCAGTTCTTC,CASSLAGADEQFF
TRBJ2-7,.,13,.,TRBV19,TGTGCCAGTATAGGGGGGGACTCCTACGAGCAGTACTTC,CASIGGDSYEQYF
TRBJ1-6,.,14,TRBD1,TRBV14,TGTGCCAGCAGCCACCGGGACAGAGATTCACCCCTCCACTTT,CASSHRDRDSPLHF